These 8 T cell receptor beta chains were all obtained from the same sample, sequenced in a study of T cells after yellow fever vaccination. TCRdb reprocessed the 5' RACE reads via MiXCR and lists one record per CDR3 protein. The table has some 320,000 distinct CDR3 sequences, about 4.5% seen once. Material: PBMCs, obtained 15 days after the yellow fever booster vaccination. These receptors all come from a man younger than 35 who received the YFV17D yellow fever vaccine.

This clonotype has a handful of counts. V and J are TRBV15 and TRBJ1-4; possibly TRBD1 for D (6 bases). V was trimmed by 3 bases and J by 4 bases, leaving 12 bases between them. CDR3 length: 15 amino acids. Germline V CDR1 and CDR2: LNHNV, YYDKDF (reference sequence). This CDR3 is CATSRGSGVNEKLFF. CDR3 DNA sequence: TGTGCCACCAGCAGGGGATCAGGGGTTAATGAAAAACTGTTTTTT.

The chain combines TRBV6-2 or TRBV6-3 with TRBJ2-7; 9 bases are a match to TRBD2. V dropped 0 bases and J dropped 4; count of bases not matched to a gene: 10. Germline-derived CDR1 and CDR2 are MNHEY and SVGEGT. The CDR3 runs 17 residues. The CDR3 region has the DNA TGTGCCAGCAGTTACTCGAAGTATTTGGGACTAGCTTACGAGCAGTACTTC. It encodes CASSYSKYLGLAYEQYF.

Written as DNA, the CDR3 is TGTGCCAGCAGCTTAGTTCTAGCGGCGGGGGAGCTGTTTTTT. This codes for CASSLVLAAGELFF. The chain carries TRBV11-3 and TRBJ2-2; TRBD2 agrees at 7 bases. The germline V gene encodes CDR1 SGHNT and CDR2 YENEEA. This CDR3 comprises 14 residues. The ends lost 1 base at V and 8 bases at J; junction bases unmatched: 4. Drawing the rest from reference TRBV11-3 and TRBJ2-2, the complete variable domain is EAGVVQSPRYKIIEKKQPVAFWCNPISGHNTLYWYLQNLGQGPELLIRYENEEAVDDSQLPKDRFSAERLKGVDSTLKIQPAELGDSAVYLCASSLVLAAGELFFGEGSRLTVL.

Ten or more counts support this clonotype. This chain links TRBV2 with TRBJ2-5; 10 nucleotides match TRBD2. Trimming at V came to 2 bases and at J to 3 bases, leaving 3 bases not matched to a gene. This CDR3 contains 15 residues. Germline assignment: CDR1 SNHLY and CDR2 FYNNEI. The CDR3 here is CASSEHGLAEETQYF. The CDR3 region has the DNA TGTGCCAGCAGTGAACATGGACTAGCGGAAGAGACCCAGTACTTC.

This clonotype was recorded at least ten times. V usage is TRBV18 and J usage is TRBJ2-5; D might be TRBD1 (5 bases). Germline loops: CDR1 KGHSH, CDR2 LQKENI. Trimming took 3 bases from V and 3 from J, leaving 5 bases between them. This CDR3 has 12 amino acids. DNA of the CDR3: TGTGCCAGCTCACCCAGGGAAGAGACCCAGTACTTC. This gives the protein CASSPREETQYF.

The chain employs TRBV6-1 and TRBJ2-7, with D possibly being TRBD1 (6 bases). Germline assignment: CDR1 MNHNS and CDR2 SASEGT. This CDR3 has 14 residues. Trimming stripped 5 bases from V and 2 bases from J, with 13 bases between. CDR3 residues: CASSRTALTYEQYF. The CDR3 DNA reads as TGTGCCAGCAGTCGGACAGCTCTCACCTACGAGCAGTACTTC.

The V and J genes are TRBV28 and TRBJ1-6; D possibly corresponds to TRBD1 (6 bases). V lost 6 bases, J lost 10 bases, and 19 bases lay in between. Germline V gene lookup returns CDR1 MDHEN and CDR2 SYDVKM. The CDR3 contains 15 residues. CDR3: CASSREPGVGSPLHF. The CDR3 DNA reads as TGTGCCAGCAGCCGAGAACCAGGGGTTGGCTCACCCCTCCACTTT.

This clonotype has only a few counts. The chain is built from TRBV30 and TRBJ1-5; 7 positions agree with TRBD1. The CDR3 covers 15 residues. Germline V gives CDR1 GTSNPN, CDR2 SVGIG (reference sequence). V dropped 0 bases and J dropped 4; count of bases not matched to a gene: 6. CDR3 loop: CAWSVLTGWNQPQHF. The CDR3 region has the DNA TGTGCCTGGAGTGTACTGACAGGGTGGAATCAGCCCCAGCATTTT.